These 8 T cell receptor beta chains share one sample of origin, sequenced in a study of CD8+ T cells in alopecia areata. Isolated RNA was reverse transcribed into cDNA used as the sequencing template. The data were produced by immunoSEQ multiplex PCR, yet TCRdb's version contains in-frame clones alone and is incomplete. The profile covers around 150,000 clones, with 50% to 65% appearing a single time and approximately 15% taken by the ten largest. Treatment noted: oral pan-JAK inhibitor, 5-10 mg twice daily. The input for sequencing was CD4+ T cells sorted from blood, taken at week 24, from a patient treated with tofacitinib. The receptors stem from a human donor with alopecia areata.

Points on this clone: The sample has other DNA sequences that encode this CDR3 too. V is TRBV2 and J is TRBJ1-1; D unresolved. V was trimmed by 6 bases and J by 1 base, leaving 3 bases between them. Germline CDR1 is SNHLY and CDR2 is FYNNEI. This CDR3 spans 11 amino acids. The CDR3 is CASRENTEAFF. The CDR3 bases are TGTGCCAGCAGGGAGAACACTGAAGCTTTCTTT.

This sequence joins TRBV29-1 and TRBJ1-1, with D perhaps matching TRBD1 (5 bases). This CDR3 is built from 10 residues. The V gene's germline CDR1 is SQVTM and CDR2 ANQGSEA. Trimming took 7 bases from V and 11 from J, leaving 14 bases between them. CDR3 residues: CSASTGPAFF. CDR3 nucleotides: TGCAGCGCGAGCACGGGACCCGCTTTCTTT.

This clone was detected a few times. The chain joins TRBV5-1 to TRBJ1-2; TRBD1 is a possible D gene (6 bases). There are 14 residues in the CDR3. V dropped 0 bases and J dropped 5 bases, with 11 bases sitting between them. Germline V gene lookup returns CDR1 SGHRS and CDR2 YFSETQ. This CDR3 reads CASSLAQGTYGYTF. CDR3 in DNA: TGCGCCAGCAGCTTGGCTCAGGGGACTTATGGCTACACCTTC.

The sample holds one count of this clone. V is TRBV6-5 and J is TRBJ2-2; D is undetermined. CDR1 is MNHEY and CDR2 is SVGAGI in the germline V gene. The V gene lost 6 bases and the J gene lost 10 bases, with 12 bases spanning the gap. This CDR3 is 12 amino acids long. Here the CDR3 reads CASRTAGEELFF. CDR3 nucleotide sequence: TGTGCCAGCAGAACCGCCGGAGAGGAGCTGTTTTTT.

For the CDR3, the DNA is TGTGCCAGCAGCCACGGGACTACCCAAGAGACCCAGTACTTC. It yields the protein CASSHGTTQETQYF. This sequence joins TRBV5-6 and TRBJ2-5; 7 nucleotides line up with TRBD2. V gave up 4 bases and J gave up 1 base; unmatched junction bases: 4. CDR1 is SGHDT and CDR2 is YYEEEE in the germline V gene. This CDR3 spans 14 amino acids.

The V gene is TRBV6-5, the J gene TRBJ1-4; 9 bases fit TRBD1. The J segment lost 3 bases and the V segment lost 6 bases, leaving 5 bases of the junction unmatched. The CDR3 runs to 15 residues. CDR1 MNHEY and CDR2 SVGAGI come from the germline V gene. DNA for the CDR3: TGTGCCAGCAGGGAACAGGGGGCTTCTAATGAAAAACTGTTTTTT. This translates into CASREQGASNEKLFF.

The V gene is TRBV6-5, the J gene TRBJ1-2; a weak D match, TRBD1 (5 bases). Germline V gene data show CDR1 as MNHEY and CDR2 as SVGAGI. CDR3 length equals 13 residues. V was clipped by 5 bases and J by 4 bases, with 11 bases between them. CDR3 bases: TGTGCCAGCAGTCCCGGGGGGGTCTATGGCTACACCTTC. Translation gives CASSPGGVYGYTF.

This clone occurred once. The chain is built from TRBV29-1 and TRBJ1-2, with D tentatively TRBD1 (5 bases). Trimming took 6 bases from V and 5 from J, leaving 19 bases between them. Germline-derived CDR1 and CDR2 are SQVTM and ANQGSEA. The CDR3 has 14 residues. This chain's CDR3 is CSVKDERGPYGYTF. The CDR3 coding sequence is TGCAGCGTCAAGGACGAGCGGGGCCCATATGGCTACACCTTC.